The clone carrying this T cell receptor (beta chain) was found a few times. What it binds is unknown. Trimming took 4 bases from V and 2 from J; bases not matched to a gene: 8. The CDR3 has 16 residues. Germline assignment: CDR1 MNHEY and CDR2 SVGEGT. The data were obtained in a study of T cell repertoires in cytomegalovirus infection. Study summary: In the study, CMV epitopes included recently identified HLA-C-restricted and well-studied HLA-B-restricted ones. Both CMV infection and a matching HLA type were indicated by public TCR beta signatures.

TCRdb re-called the reads with MiXCR, one entry per CDR3 protein. The repertoire has about 890,000 distinct CDR3 sequences, roughly 30% of them found once; the top ten carry 13%. Study results and caveats: The cumulative frequency of public TCR beta families distinguished individuals who carried CMV together with the relevant HLA. HLA-C-restricted CMV clonotypes gave the most frequent clonotype in two of eight donors.

This receptor was taken from a human donor in good health (CMV status not recorded). Some clones in this sample may be carry-over from other donors' samples. The V call is TRBV6-2 or TRBV6-3, the J call TRBJ1-5, with 7 bases lining up with TRBD1. Sequences were derived from cultured CD8+ T cells from PBMCs, sampled from culture after CMV antigen stimulation. DNA of the CDR3: TGTGCCAGCAGTTTCACAGGGGTTTCGGGCAATCAGCCCCAGCATTTT. Its translation is CASSFTGVSGNQPQHF.